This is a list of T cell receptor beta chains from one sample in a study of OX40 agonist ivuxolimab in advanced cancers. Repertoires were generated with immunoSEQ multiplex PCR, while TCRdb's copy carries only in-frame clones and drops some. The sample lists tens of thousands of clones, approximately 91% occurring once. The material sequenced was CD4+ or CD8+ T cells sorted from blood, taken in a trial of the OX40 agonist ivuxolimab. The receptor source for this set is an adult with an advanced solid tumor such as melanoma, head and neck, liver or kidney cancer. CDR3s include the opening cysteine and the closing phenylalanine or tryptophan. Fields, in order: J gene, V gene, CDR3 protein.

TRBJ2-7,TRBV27,CAGGGSGKSYEQYF
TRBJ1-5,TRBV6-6,CASSYSGQGDQPQHF
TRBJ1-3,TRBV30,CAWSVAGNGGNTIYF
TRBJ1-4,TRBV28,CASELAEKLFF
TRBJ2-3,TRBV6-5,CASKRDFSTDTQYF
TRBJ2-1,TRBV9,CASSVRGGLAEYNEQFF
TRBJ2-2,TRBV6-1,CASARGAGHTGELFF
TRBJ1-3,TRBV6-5,CASGRDRGNTIYF
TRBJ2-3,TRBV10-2,CASRDTGTSGRDTQYF
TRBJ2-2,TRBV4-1,CASSQDSLGLAGGNTGELFF
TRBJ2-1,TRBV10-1,CASSERGSRFGEQFF
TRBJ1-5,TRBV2,CASIKDRFSNQPQHF
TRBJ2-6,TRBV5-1,CASSLDHTGANVLTF
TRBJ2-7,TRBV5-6,CASSWLNEQYF
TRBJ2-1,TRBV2,CASSPRGSEQFF
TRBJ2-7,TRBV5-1,CASSLEPGLAGEQYF
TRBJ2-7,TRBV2,CASSEAPSGRRDEQYF
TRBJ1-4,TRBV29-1,CSTLGTDEKLFF
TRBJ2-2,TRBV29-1,CSGAGGPTGELFF
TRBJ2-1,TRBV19,CASSMWQGADEQFF
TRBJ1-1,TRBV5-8,CASSFIFAGNTEAFF
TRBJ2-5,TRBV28,CASGTGGQETQYF
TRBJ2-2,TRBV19,CASSIRGELFF
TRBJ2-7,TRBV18,CASSPPSSWAYEQYF
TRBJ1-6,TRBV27,CASSLQASSYNSPLHF
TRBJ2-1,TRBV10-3,CAISENRPRAPREQFF
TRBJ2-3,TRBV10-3,CAISESEGEADTQYF
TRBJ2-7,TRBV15,CATSRKGGTGVYEQYF
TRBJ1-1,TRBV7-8,CASSTEVMNTEAFF
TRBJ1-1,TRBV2,CASSESGLNTEAFF
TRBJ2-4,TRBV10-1,CASSEAGVGNIQYF
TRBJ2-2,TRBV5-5,CASSAGPIDTGELFF
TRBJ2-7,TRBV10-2,CASSDNQREGTYEQYF
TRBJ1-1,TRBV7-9,CASSLGGRATEAFF
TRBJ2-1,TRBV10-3,CAISDSSDSYNEQFF
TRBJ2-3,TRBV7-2,CASSRKGTSGRFADTQYF
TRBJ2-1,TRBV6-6,CASSYSLFVPGDEQFF
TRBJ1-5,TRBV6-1,CATRQDLGTPQHF
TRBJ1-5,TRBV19,CASRKSGGGGNQPQHF
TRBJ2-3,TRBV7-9,CASSNFGLGRGTDTQYF
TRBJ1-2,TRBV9,CASSVIPGANYGYTF
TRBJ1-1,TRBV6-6,CASSYDVDPNTEAFF
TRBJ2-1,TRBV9,CASSVSPQRGYNEQFF
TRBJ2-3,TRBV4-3,CASSPGLAAYTDTQYF
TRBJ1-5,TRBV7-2,CASSQPNQPQHF
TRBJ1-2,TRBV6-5,CASSWDWNYGYTF
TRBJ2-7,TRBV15,CATSRVGESSYEQYF
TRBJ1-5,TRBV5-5,CASSTSGQGNQPQHF
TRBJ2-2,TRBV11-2,CASSHQLGTSGRIAGELFF
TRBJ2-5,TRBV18,CASSVYQETQYF
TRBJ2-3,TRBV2,CATIKQGGNTDTQYF
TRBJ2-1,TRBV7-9,CASSFSSGDNEQFF
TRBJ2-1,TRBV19,CASLPPGQGVNSKISEQFF